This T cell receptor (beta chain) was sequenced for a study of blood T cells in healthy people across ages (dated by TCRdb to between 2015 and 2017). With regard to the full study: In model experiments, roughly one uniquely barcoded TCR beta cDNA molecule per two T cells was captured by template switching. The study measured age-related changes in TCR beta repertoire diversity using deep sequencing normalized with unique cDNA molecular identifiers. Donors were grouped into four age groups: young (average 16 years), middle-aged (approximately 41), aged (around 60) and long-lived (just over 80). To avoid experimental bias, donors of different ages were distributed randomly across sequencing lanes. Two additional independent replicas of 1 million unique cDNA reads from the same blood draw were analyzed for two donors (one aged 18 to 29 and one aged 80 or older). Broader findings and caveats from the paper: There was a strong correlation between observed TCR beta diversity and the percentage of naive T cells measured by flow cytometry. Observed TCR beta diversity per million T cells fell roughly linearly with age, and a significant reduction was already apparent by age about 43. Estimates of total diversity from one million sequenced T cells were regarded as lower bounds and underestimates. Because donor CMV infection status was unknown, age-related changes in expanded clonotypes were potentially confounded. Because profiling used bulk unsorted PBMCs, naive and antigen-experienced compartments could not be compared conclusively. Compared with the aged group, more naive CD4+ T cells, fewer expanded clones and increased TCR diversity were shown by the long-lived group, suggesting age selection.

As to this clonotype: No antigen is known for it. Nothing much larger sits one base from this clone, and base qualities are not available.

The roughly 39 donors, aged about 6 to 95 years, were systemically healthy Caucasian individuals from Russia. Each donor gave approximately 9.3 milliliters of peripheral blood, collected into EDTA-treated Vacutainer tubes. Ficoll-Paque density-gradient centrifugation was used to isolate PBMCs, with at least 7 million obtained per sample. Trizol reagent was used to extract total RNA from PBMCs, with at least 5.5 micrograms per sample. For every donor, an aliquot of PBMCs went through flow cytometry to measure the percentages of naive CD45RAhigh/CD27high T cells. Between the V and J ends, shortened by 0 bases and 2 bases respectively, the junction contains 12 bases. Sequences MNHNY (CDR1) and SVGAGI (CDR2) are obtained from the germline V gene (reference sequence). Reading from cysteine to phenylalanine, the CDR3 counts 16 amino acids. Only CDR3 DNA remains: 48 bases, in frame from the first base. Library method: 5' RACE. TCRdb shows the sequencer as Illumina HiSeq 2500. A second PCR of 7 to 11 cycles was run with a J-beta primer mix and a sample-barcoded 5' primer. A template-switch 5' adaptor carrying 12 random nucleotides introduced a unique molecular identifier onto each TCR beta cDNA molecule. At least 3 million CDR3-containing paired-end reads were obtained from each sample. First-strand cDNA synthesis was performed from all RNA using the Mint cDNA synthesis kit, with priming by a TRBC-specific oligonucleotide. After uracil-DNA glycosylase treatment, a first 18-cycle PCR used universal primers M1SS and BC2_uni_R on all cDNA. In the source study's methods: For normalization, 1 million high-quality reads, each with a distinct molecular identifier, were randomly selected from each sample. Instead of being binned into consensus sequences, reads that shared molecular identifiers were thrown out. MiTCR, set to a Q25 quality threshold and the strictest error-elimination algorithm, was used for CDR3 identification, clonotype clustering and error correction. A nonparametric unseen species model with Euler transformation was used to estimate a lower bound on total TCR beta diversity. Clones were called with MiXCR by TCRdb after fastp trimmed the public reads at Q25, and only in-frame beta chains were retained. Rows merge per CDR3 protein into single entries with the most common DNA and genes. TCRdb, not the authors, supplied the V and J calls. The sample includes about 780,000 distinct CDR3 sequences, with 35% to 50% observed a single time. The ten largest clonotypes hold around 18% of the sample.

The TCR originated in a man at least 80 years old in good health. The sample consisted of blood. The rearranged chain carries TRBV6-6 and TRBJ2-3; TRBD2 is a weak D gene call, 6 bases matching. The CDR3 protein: CASSYSPTGVTDTQYF. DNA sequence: TGTGCCAGCAGTTACTCCCCAACGGGGGTCACAGATACGCAGTATTTT.